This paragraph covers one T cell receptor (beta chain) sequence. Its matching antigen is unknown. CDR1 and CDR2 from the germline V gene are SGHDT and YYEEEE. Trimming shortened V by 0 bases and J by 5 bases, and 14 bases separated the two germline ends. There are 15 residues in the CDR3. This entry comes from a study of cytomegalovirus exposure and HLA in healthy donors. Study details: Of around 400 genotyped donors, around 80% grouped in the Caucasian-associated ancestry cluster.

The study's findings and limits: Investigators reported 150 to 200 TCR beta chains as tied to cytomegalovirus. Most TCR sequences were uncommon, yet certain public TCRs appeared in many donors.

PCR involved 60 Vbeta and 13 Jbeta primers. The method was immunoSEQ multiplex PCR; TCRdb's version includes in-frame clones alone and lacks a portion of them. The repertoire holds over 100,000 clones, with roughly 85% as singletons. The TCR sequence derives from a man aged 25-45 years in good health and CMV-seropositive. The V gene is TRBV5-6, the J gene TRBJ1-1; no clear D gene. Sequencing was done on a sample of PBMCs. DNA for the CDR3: TGTGCCAGCAGCTTGGGCGGGGTGGTGACGACTGAAGCTTTCTTT. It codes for CASSLGGVVTTEAFF.